A selection of T cell receptor beta chains follows, all from one sample in a study. A single record per CDR3 protein comes from TCRdb applying MiXCR to the 5' RACE reads. The top ten clones hold roughly 4% of a sample with roughly 40,000 distinct CDR3 sequences, 29% of them seen once. Sequencing input: memory CD4+ T cells sorted from a lymph node. All receptors come from a female donor with breast cancer. The CDR3 runs from the conserved cysteine through the conserved F or W. The D gene is left open where the match is weak. A clone size is listed for some rows: how often the clone was seen (once, few, many), or a class if it is expanded.

abundance: few; j_gene: TRBJ2-5; v_gene: TRBV6-5; d_gene: .; CDR3nt: TGTGCCAGCAGAACAGGGAAGGAGACCCAGTACTTC; CDR3aa: CASRTGKETQYF
abundance: few; j_gene: TRBJ2-3; v_gene: TRBV7-6; d_gene: TRBD2; CDR3nt: TGTGCCAGCAGCTTAAGTACTAGCGGGAGTGTTACGCAGTATTTT; CDR3aa: CASSLSTSGSVTQYF
abundance: .; j_gene: TRBJ2-5; v_gene: TRBV3-1; d_gene: TRBD2; CDR3nt: TGTGCCAGCAGCCTAGCTAGCGGTGAAGAGACCCAGTACTTC; CDR3aa: CASSLASGEETQYF
abundance: few; j_gene: TRBJ2-2; v_gene: TRBV18; d_gene: TRBD2; CDR3nt: TGTGCCAGCTCACCACAGCGGGAGTCCCCCGGGGAGCTGTTTTTT; CDR3aa: CASSPQRESPGELFF
abundance: few; j_gene: TRBJ2-1; v_gene: TRBV5-4; d_gene: TRBD2; CDR3nt: TGTGCCAGCAGCTTGGATGGACTAGCGGGAGATCTCTTC; CDR3aa: CASSLDGLAGDLF
abundance: .; j_gene: TRBJ1-2; v_gene: TRBV13; d_gene: TRBD1; CDR3nt: TGTGCCAGCAGCTCCACAGGGGACGCATGGGGCTACACCTTC; CDR3aa: CASSSTGDAWGYTF
abundance: .; j_gene: TRBJ1-2; v_gene: TRBV3-1; d_gene: .; CDR3nt: TGTGCCAGCAGCCAAGATGGTCTACGTGGCTACACCTTC; CDR3aa: CASSQDGLRGYTF
abundance: few; j_gene: TRBJ2-1; v_gene: TRBV5-1; d_gene: .; CDR3nt: TGCGCCAGCAGCTTAGGGCTCGCCAATGAGCAGTTCTTC; CDR3aa: CASSLGLANEQFF
abundance: .; j_gene: TRBJ2-1; v_gene: TRBV28; d_gene: .; CDR3nt: TGTGCCAGCAGTTTGACGGGGTTAAGGGGCCCCTACAATGAGCAGTTCTTC; CDR3aa: CASSLTGLRGPYNEQFF
abundance: .; j_gene: TRBJ1-5; v_gene: TRBV4-1; d_gene: .; CDR3nt: TGCGCCAGCAGCCAACCGGATGGAACATCGATTAATCAGCCCCAGCATTTT; CDR3aa: CASSQPDGTSINQPQHF
abundance: .; j_gene: TRBJ1-6; v_gene: TRBV15; d_gene: TRBD1; CDR3nt: TGTGCCACCAGCAGTGGACAGGGGGCGTCTGGATCACCCCTCCACTTT; CDR3aa: CATSSGQGASGSPLHF
abundance: .; j_gene: TRBJ2-5; v_gene: TRBV5-1; d_gene: .; CDR3nt: TGCGCCAGCAGCTTAAGTGGGGTGAATCAAGAGACCCAGTACTTC; CDR3aa: CASSLSGVNQETQYF
abundance: .; j_gene: TRBJ2-7; v_gene: TRBV7-3; d_gene: .; CDR3nt: TGTGCCAGCAGCTTATTCGCCGGAGGCTACGAGCAGTACTTC; CDR3aa: CASSLFAGGYEQYF
abundance: once; j_gene: TRBJ2-3; v_gene: TRBV12-3/TRBV12-4; d_gene: .; CDR3nt: TGTGCCAGCAGTTTTTCCCCGGGGACCCCAGATACGCAGTATTTT; CDR3aa: CASSFSPGTPDTQYF
abundance: .; j_gene: TRBJ2-3; v_gene: TRBV20-1; d_gene: .; CDR3nt: TGCAGTGCGCCGGGGTATGACACAGATACGCAGTATTTT; CDR3aa: CSAPGYDTDTQYF
abundance: .; j_gene: TRBJ2-7; v_gene: TRBV12-3/TRBV12-4; d_gene: TRBD1; CDR3nt: TGTGCCAGCAGTTACCGGGACAGACGCTACGAGCAGTACTTC; CDR3aa: CASSYRDRRYEQYF
abundance: few; j_gene: TRBJ1-1; v_gene: TRBV9; d_gene: .; CDR3nt: TGTGCCAGCAGCGGCCCCGGGACAACCATGAACACTGAAGCTTTCTTT; CDR3aa: CASSGPGTTMNTEAFF
abundance: .; j_gene: TRBJ2-7; v_gene: TRBV20-1; d_gene: .; CDR3nt: TGCAGTGCTAGGGCAGGGACCTACGAGCAGTACTTC; CDR3aa: CSARAGTYEQYF
abundance: .; j_gene: TRBJ2-1; v_gene: TRBV7-6; d_gene: TRBD2; CDR3nt: TGTGCCAGCAGCGAATTACCCGGGACTAGCGGGAGCTATGAGCAGTTCTTC; CDR3aa: CASSELPGTSGSYEQFF
abundance: many; j_gene: TRBJ1-5; v_gene: TRBV5-5; d_gene: .; CDR3nt: TGTGCCAGCAGCTCTTGGGAGAATCAGGGAATTCAGCCCCAGCATTTT; CDR3aa: CASSSWENQGIQPQHF
abundance: .; j_gene: TRBJ2-7; v_gene: TRBV10-3; d_gene: TRBD2; CDR3nt: TGTGCCATCAGCCATTCTAGCGGGACCTACGGGCAGTACTTC; CDR3aa: CAISHSSGTYGQYF
abundance: .; j_gene: TRBJ1-6; v_gene: TRBV5-4; d_gene: .; CDR3nt: TGTGCCAGCAGCTTGGGGTCTAGGGGAAATAATTCACCCCTCCACTTT; CDR3aa: CASSLGSRGNNSPLHF
abundance: .; j_gene: TRBJ2-7; v_gene: TRBV28; d_gene: .; CDR3nt: TGTGCCAGCAGTTTAAGGGACTTCTCCTACGAGCAGTACTTC; CDR3aa: CASSLRDFSYEQYF
abundance: .; j_gene: TRBJ2-5; v_gene: TRBV20-1; d_gene: .; CDR3nt: TGCAGTGCTAGAGATGGACCAGAGACCCAGTACTTC; CDR3aa: CSARDGPETQYF
abundance: few; j_gene: TRBJ2-1; v_gene: TRBV5-1; d_gene: TRBD2; CDR3nt: TGCGCCAGCAGCTTGGCCCCTCTGCGGGGGGGGGACAATGAGCAGTTCTTC; CDR3aa: CASSLAPLRGGDNEQFF
abundance: .; j_gene: TRBJ2-4; v_gene: TRBV4-3; d_gene: .; CDR3nt: TGCGCCACCAGCCAAGAGGTCTGGCGGGACGGGGGTTTTACGTACTTC; CDR3aa: CATSQEVWRDGGFTYF
abundance: few; j_gene: TRBJ2-3; v_gene: TRBV6-1; d_gene: TRBD2; CDR3nt: TGTGCCAGCAGTGAAGTCCCACTAGCGGGAGTTGCAGATACGCAGTATTTT; CDR3aa: CASSEVPLAGVADTQYF
abundance: few; j_gene: TRBJ2-1; v_gene: TRBV6-6; d_gene: .; CDR3nt: TGTGCCAGCAGTTATCGGACGGGCTCCTACAATGAGCAGTTCTTC; CDR3aa: CASSYRTGSYNEQFF
abundance: many; j_gene: TRBJ1-2; v_gene: TRBV20-1; d_gene: .; CDR3nt: TGCAGTGCTAGACGACCGGGACCCCAACCGGGCTACACCTTC; CDR3aa: CSARRPGPQPGYTF
abundance: .; j_gene: TRBJ2-7; v_gene: TRBV28; d_gene: .; CDR3nt: TGTGCCAGCAGCCGCCCAAGGGGCGAGCAGTACTTC; CDR3aa: CASSRPRGEQYF
abundance: .; j_gene: TRBJ1-5; v_gene: TRBV7-9; d_gene: .; CDR3nt: TGTGCCAGCAGCTCGACAGAAAGCAATCAGCCCCAGCATTTT; CDR3aa: CASSSTESNQPQHF
abundance: .; j_gene: TRBJ2-7; v_gene: TRBV30; d_gene: TRBD1; CDR3nt: TGTGCCTGGACGGCAGTGGGACAGCTCTACGAGCAGTACTTC; CDR3aa: CAWTAVGQLYEQYF
abundance: once; j_gene: TRBJ1-1; v_gene: TRBV20-1; d_gene: .; CDR3nt: TGCAGTGCTAGAGCGGCGGCGAGCGGGACTGAAGCTTTCTTT; CDR3aa: CSARAAASGTEAFF
abundance: .; j_gene: TRBJ2-5; v_gene: TRBV4-1; d_gene: .; CDR3nt: TGCGCCAGCAACCAAGATGAGGGTAGCGGCTACCAAGAGACCCAGTACTTC; CDR3aa: CASNQDEGSGYQETQYF
abundance: .; j_gene: TRBJ1-2; v_gene: TRBV12-3/TRBV12-4; d_gene: TRBD1; CDR3nt: TGTGCCAGCAGTTCAGGGGGCGCGAGTGGCTACACCTTC; CDR3aa: CASSSGGASGYTF
abundance: once; j_gene: TRBJ1-6; v_gene: TRBV20-1; d_gene: .; CDR3nt: TGCAGTGCCAGTCTGGCCTTGGATCAACCCCTCCACTTT; CDR3aa: CSASLALDQPLHF
abundance: .; j_gene: TRBJ2-7; v_gene: TRBV6-5; d_gene: .; CDR3nt: TGTGCCAGCAGTCCCAACGGGGAGTTTTCCTACGAGCAGTACTTC; CDR3aa: CASSPNGEFSYEQYF
abundance: .; j_gene: TRBJ2-3; v_gene: TRBV7-9; d_gene: .; CDR3nt: TGTGCCAGCAGCTTAGGTGGGTCGGCGAAAAGCACAGATACGCAGTATTTT; CDR3aa: CASSLGGSAKSTDTQYF